Sequencing of this TCR beta chain was carried out in a study of sequential checkpoint blockade in melanoma. The CDR3 contains 13 residues. V lost 7 bases, J lost 5 bases, and 3 bases stayed unmatched. CDR1 MNHEY and CDR2 SVGAGI come from the germline V gene. Treatment reported: randomized to nivolumab then ipilimumab (arm A) or the reverse (arm B). Method: immunoSEQ multiplex PCR; TCRdb's copy keeps in-frame clones and lacks some. The sample contains over 15,000 clones, around four fifths of which appear only once. The chain carries TRBV6-5 and TRBJ1-2; TRBD1 matches at 11 bases. This TCR derives from a human donor with melanoma. The sequences come from CD8+ T cells sorted from blood (inferred from file names), collected from a patient given nivolumab and ipilimumab in sequence. The CDR3 DNA sequence: TGTGCCAGCACCGGGACAGGGGGGTATGGCTACACCTTC. Encoded protein: CASTGTGGYGYTF.